The rows below give T cell receptor beta chains drawn from one sample of a study of blood T cell repertoires in COVID-19. Assay: immunoSEQ multiplex PCR; the TCRdb copy retains only in-frame clones and omits some. The repertoire has a few hundred thousand clones, almost 90% of them found once; the top ten carry around 4.5%. The sample consisted of PBMCs or T cells enriched from blood (not recorded which). The source of these receptors is a woman between 18 and 29 years old with acute COVID-19. The CDR3 runs from the conserved cysteine through the conserved F or W. Each record gives: J gene, V gene, clone size, D gene, CDR3 protein, CDR3 DNA. A D gene is named only where the DNA matches it firmly. Part of the rows lack a size; the others show once, few, many or a class for expanded clones.

TRBJ1-5	TRBV19	NA	NA	CASSWTTDPNQPQHF	TGTGCCAGTAGTTGGACGACAGATCCCAATCAGCCCCAGCATTTT
TRBJ1-5	TRBV19	NA	TRBD1	CASRTGTGGNQPQHF	TGTGCCAGTAGAACCGGGACAGGGGGCAATCAGCCCCAGCATTTT
TRBJ1-5	TRBV28	once	NA	CASERAGSNQPQHF	TGTGCCAGCGAGCGGGCAGGGAGCAATCAGCCCCAGCATTTT
TRBJ2-3	TRBV5-8	NA	TRBD2	CASSSGRADTQYF	TGTGCCAGCAGTAGCGGGAGGGCAGATACGCAGTATTTT
TRBJ1-4	TRBV2	NA	TRBD1	CASSEMEGQGGEKLFF	TGTGCCAGCAGTGAAATGGAGGGACAGGGTGGCGAAAAACTGTTTTTT
TRBJ2-2	TRBV21-1	NA	NA	CASGRGTGELFF	TGTGCCAGCGGGAGGGGCACCGGGGAGCTGTTTTTT
TRBJ1-5	TRBV7-2	NA	NA	CASSLSGWIQPQHF	TGTGCCAGCAGCTTATCCGGGTGGATACAGCCCCAGCATTTT
TRBJ2-5	TRBV6-5	once	NA	CASNPVGRGQETQYF	TGTGCCAGCAATCCGGTCGGCAGAGGACAAGAGACCCAGTACTTC
TRBJ2-7	TRBV30	NA	TRBD1	CALGRGYEQYF	TGTGCCTTGGGCAGGGGGTACGAGCAGTACTTC
TRBJ1-5	TRBV12-3/TRBV12-4	NA	NA	CASSLANNQPQHF	TGTGCCAGCAGTTTAGCCAACAATCAGCCCCAGCATTTT
TRBJ2-2	TRBV5-1	NA	TRBD2	CASSLGQKSGRASGELFF	TGCGCCAGCAGCTTGGGACAGAAAAGCGGGAGGGCCTCTGGGGAGCTGTTTTTT
TRBJ2-7	TRBV28	NA	TRBD1	CASSLPAGGLYEQYF	TGTGCCAGCAGTTTACCGGCAGGGGGCTTGTACGAGCAGTACTTC
TRBJ1-2	TRBV12-3/TRBV12-4	NA	TRBD1	CASSFGQGRGYTF	TGTGCCAGCAGTTTCGGACAGGGTCGCGGCTACACCTTC
TRBJ1-5	TRBV24-1	NA	NA	CATSDSDQPQHF	TGTGCCACCAGTGATTCGGATCAGCCCCAGCATTTT
TRBJ2-1	TRBV4-2	once	TRBD2	CASSPLSGRWDEQFF	TGTGCCAGCAGCCCGCTCAGCGGGAGATGGGATGAGCAGTTCTTC
TRBJ2-1	TRBV5-1	NA	TRBD1	CASSIRTGTFGDEQFF	TGCGCCAGCAGCATCAGGACAGGGACCTTTGGGGATGAGCAGTTCTTC
TRBJ1-1	TRBV19	NA	TRBD1	CASDRGMNTEAFF	TGTGCCAGTGACAGGGGAATGAACACTGAAGCTTTCTTT
TRBJ2-7	TRBV28	NA	NA	CASSFLVGGIHEQYF	TGTGCCAGCAGTTTCTTGGTGGGCGGGATCCACGAGCAGTACTTC
TRBJ2-3	TRBV9	NA	TRBD2	CASSDTGTSGTTSSTDTQYF	TGTGCCAGCAGCGATACCGGGACTAGCGGGACGACCTCTAGCACAGATACGCAGTATTTT
TRBJ2-5	TRBV5-1	NA	NA	CASSLESGPGMGETQYF	TGCGCCAGCAGCTTGGAGTCTGGGCCAGGGATGGGAGAGACCCAGTACTTC
TRBJ1-4	TRBV10-3	NA	NA	CAISDVPTLIEKLFF	TGTGCCATCAGTGATGTTCCGACTTTAATAGAAAAACTGTTTTTT
TRBJ2-3	TRBV19	NA	NA	CASSLGTPWRTDTQYF	TGTGCCAGTAGTCTAGGGACCCCTTGGAGGACAGATACGCAGTATTTT
TRBJ1-5	TRBV28	NA	NA	CASSLRGYQPQHF	TGTGCCAGCTCCCTAAGGGGCTATCAGCCCCAGCATTTT
TRBJ2-7	TRBV12-3/TRBV12-4	NA	NA	CASSSTLREQYF	TGTGCCAGCAGTTCGACACTTCGGGAGCAGTACTTC
TRBJ1-2	TRBV24-1	NA	TRBD1	CATSDRDRRTLGGYTF	TGTGCCACCAGTGATCGGGACAGGCGCACTTTGGGTGGCTACACCTTC
TRBJ1-2	TRBV6-1	NA	NA	CASSEINREGYGYTF	TGTGCCAGCAGTGAAATAAACAGGGAAGGCTATGGCTACACCTTC
TRBJ2-7	TRBV19	once	TRBD2	CASSKGGSHEQYF	TGTGCCAGTAGTAAGGGAGGGTCCCACGAGCAGTACTTC
TRBJ2-1	TRBV29-1	few	TRBD1	CSVEITGGEQFF	TGCAGCGTTGAAATCACAGGGGGTGAGCAGTTCTTC
TRBJ2-7	TRBV7-2	NA	NA	CASSLILGSYEQYF	TGTGCCAGCAGCTTAATTCTAGGATCCTACGAGCAGTACTTC
TRBJ2-2	TRBV12-3/TRBV12-4	NA	TRBD1	CASSQGQAGELFF	TGTGCCAGCAGTCAGGGACAGGCCGGGGAGCTGTTTTTT
TRBJ1-1	TRBV7-9	NA	NA	CASSPSGVNTEAFF	TGTGCCAGCAGCCCTTCCGGGGTGAACACTGAAGCTTTCTTT
TRBJ2-7	TRBV11-2	NA	NA	CASSLGVRGTYEQYF	TGTGCCAGCAGCTTAGGCGTAAGGGGCACCTACGAGCAGTACTTC
TRBJ2-6	TRBV11-2	NA	TRBD1	CASSLVRGQGDGANVLTF	TGTGCCAGCAGCTTAGTTCGTGGCCAGGGGGACGGGGCCAACGTCCTGACTTTC
TRBJ1-2	TRBV2	NA	TRBD1	CASSEPRDRTPTNYGYTF	TGTGCCAGCAGTGAACCCCGGGACAGGACCCCTACTAACTATGGCTACACCTTC
TRBJ1-2	TRBV19	NA	TRBD1	CASSPPGQNYGYTF	TGTGCCAGTAGTCCGCCGGGACAGAACTATGGCTACACCTTC